This TCR beta chain was captured in a study of technical replicates of blood from several donors. Assay used: immunoSEQ multiplex PCR; TCRdb lists only in-frame clones, some missing. The repertoire has some 77,000 clones, approximately 93% of them found once; the top ten carry roughly 0.36%. CDR3 length equals 13 residues. Per the germline V gene, CDR1 is MRHNA and CDR2 is SNTAGT. V lost 5 bases to trimming and J lost 0 bases, with 7 bases between them. This chain links TRBV6-4 with TRBJ1-1, with unresolved D. Sequencing was performed on T cells isolated from PBMCs. The sequence was collected from a human donor in good health. The CDR3 region has the DNA TGTGCCAGCAGTTCTACTATGAACACTGAAGCTTTCTTT. This sequence encodes CASSSTMNTEAFF.